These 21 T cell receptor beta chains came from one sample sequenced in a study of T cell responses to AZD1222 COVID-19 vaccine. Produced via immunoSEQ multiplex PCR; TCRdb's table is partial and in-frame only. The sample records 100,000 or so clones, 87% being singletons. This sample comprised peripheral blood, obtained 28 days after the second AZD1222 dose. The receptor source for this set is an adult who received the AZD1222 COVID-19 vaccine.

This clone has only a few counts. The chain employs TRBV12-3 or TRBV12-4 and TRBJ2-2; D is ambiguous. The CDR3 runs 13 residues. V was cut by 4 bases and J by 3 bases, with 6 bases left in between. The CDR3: CASSSDHTGELFF. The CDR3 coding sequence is TGTGCCAGCAGTTCCGACCACACCGGGGAGCTGTTTTTT.

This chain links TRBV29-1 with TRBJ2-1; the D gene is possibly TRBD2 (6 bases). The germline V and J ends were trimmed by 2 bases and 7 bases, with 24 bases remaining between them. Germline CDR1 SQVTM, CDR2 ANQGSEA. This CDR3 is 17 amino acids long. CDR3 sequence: CSVELYPSASMRNEQFF. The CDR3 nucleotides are TGCAGCGTTGAACTCTATCCTAGCGCCTCTATGAGGAATGAGCAGTTCTTC.

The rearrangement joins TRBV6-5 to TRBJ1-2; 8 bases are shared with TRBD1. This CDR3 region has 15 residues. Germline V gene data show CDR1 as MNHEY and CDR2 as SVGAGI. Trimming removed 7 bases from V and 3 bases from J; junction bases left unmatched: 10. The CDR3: CASISRDRSYYGYTF. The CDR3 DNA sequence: TGTGCCAGCATAAGTAGGGACAGGTCATACTATGGCTACACCTTC.

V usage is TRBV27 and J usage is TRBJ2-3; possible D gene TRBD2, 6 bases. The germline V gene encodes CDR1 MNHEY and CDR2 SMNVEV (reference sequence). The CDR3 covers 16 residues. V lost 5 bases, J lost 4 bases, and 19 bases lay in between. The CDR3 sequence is CASSHGLTGGPDTQYF. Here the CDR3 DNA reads TGTGCCAGCAGTCACGGACTAACCGGAGGCCCAGATACGCAGTATTTT.

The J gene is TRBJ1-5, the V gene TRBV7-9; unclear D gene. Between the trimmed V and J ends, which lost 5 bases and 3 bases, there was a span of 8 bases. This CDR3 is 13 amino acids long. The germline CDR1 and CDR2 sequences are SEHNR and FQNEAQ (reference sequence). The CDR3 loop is CASSGSLNQPQHF. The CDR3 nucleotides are TGTGCCAGCAGCGGCTCTCTCAATCAGCCCCAGCATTTT.

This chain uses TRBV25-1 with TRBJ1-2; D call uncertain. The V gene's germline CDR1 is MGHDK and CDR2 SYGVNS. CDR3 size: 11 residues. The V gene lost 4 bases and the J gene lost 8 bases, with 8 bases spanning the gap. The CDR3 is CASSAAWGYTF. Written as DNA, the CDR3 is TGTGCCAGCAGTGCGGCGTGGGGCTACACCTTC.

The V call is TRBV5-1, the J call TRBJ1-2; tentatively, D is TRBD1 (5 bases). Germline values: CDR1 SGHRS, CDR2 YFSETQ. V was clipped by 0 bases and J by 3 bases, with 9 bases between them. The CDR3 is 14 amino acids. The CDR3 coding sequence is TGCGCCAGCAGCTTGGTAGGGGCGGACTATGGCTACACCTTC. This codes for CASSLVGADYGYTF.

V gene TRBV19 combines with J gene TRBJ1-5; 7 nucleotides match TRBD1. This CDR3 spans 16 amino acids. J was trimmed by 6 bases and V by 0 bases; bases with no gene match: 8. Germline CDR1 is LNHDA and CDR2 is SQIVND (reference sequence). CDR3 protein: CASSIDRGGGGQPQHF. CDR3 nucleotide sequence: TGTGCCAGTAGTATAGATCGGGGAGGGGGCGGTCAGCCCCAGCATTTT. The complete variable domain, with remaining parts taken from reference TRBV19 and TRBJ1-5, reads DGGITQSPKYLFRKEGQNVTLSCEQNLNHDAMYWYRQDPGQGLRLIYYSQIVNDFQKGDIAEGYSVSREKKESFPLTVTSAQKNPTAFYLCASSIDRGGGGQPQHFGDGTRLSIL.

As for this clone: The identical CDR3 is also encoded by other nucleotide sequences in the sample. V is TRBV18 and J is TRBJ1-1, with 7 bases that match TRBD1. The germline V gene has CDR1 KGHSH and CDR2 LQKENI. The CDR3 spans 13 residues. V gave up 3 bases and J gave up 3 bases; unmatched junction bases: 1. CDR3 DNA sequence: TGTGCCAGCTCACCCAGGGGGGACACTGAAGCTTTCTTT. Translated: CASSPRGDTEAFF. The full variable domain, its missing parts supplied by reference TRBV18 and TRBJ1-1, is NAGVMQNPRHLVRRRGQEARLRCSPMKGHSHVYWYRQLPEEGLKFMVYLQKENIIDESGMPKERFSAEFPKEGPSILRIQQVVRGDSAAYFCASSPRGDTEAFFGQGTRLTVV.

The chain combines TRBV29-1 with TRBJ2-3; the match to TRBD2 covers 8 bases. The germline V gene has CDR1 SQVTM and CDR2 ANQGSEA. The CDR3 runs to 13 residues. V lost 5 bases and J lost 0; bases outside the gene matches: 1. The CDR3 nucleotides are TGCAGCGTTCGGGGGGGTAGCACAGATACGCAGTATTTT. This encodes CSVRGGSTDTQYF.

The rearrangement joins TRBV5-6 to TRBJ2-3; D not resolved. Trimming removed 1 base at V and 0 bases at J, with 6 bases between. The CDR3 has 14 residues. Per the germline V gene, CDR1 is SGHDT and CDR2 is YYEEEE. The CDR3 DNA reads TGTGCCAGCAGCTTGCCGATAAGCACAGATACGCAGTATTTT. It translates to CASSLPISTDTQYF.

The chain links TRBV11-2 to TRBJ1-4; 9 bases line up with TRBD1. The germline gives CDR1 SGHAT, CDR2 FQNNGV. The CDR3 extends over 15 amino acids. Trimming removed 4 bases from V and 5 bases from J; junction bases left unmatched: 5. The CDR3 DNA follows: TGTGCCAGCAGCTCCTACAGGGGGCGCAATGAAAAACTGTTTTTT. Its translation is CASSSYRGRNEKLFF. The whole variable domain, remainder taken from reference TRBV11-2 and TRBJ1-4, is EAGVAQSPRYKIIEKRQSVAFWCNPISGHATLYWYQQILGQGPKLLIQFQNNGVVDDSQLPKDRFSAERLKGVDSTLKIQPAKLEDSAVYLCASSSYRGRNEKLFFGSGTQLSVL.

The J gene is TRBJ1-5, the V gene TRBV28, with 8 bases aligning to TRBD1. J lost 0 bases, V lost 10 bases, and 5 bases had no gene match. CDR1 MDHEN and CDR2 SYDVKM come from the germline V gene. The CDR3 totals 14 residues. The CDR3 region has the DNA TGTGCCACCCAGGGGGCCGCTAGCAATCAGCCCCAGCATTTT. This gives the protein CATQGAASNQPQHF.

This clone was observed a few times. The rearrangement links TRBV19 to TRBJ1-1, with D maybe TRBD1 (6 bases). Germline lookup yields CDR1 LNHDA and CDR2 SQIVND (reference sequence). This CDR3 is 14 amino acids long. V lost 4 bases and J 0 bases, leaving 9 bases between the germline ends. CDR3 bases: TGTGCCAGTAGTAGGGACATTGTGAACACTGAAGCTTTCTTT. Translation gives CASSRDIVNTEAFF.

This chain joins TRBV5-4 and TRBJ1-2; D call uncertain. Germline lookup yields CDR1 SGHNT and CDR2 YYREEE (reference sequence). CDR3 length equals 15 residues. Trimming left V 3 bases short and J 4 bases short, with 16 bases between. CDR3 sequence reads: CASSSAKTVLYGYTF. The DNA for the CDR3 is TGTGCCAGCAGCTCGGCTAAGACCGTTCTCTATGGCTACACCTTC.

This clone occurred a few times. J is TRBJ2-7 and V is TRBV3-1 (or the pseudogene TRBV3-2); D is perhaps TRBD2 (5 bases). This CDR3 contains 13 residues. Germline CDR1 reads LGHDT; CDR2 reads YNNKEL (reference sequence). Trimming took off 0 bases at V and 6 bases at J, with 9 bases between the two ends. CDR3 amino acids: CASSQDRTREQYF. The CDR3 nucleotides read TGTGCCAGCAGCCAAGATCGGACTCGCGAGCAGTACTTC.

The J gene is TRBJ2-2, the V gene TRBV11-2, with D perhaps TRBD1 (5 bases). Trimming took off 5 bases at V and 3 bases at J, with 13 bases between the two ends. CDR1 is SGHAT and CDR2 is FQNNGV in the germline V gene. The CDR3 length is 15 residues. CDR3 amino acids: CASSEMIRDTGELFF. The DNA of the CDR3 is TGTGCCAGCAGCGAGATGATCAGGGACACCGGGGAGCTGTTTTTT.

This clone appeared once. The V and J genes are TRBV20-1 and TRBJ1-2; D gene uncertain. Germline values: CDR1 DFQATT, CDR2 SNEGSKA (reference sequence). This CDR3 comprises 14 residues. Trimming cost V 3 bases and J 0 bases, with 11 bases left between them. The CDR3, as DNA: TGCAGTGCTAGTCCGCCGGTGGCTAACTATGGCTACACCTTC. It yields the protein CSASPPVANYGYTF.

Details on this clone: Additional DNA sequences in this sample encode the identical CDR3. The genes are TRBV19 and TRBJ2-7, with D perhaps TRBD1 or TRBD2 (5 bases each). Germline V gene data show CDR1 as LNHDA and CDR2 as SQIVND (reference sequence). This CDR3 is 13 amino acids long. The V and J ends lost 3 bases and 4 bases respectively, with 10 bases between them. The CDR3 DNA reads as TGTGCCAGTAGTATCCCCGGGACGTACGAGCAGTACTTC. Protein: CASSIPGTYEQYF.

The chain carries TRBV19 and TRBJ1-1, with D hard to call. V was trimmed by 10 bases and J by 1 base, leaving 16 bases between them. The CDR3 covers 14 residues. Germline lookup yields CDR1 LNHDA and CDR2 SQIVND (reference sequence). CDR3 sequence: CATADFTANTEAFF. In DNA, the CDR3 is TGTGCCACCGCCGATTTTACAGCGAACACTGAAGCTTTCTTT.

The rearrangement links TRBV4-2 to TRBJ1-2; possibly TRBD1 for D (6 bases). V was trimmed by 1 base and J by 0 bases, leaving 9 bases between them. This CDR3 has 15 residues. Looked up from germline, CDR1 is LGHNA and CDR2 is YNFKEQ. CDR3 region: CASSQGTASNYGYTF. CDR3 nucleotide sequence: TGTGCCAGCAGCCAAGGGACAGCTTCTAACTATGGCTACACCTTC.